The source of this T cell receptor beta chain is a study of human T cells and chemical hapten exposure. Study-wide context: Reading of the patch tests, which applied 0.01% DPC to the upper back, occurred at 6 days. Study-level findings and limits: Sensitizing to DPC left TCRs with a frequency above 1 in 1000 unaltered. Compared with pre-sensitization or healthy control sets, expanded TCRs clustered more.

One entry per CDR3 protein results from TCRdb running MiXCR on the RACE reads. The sample records around 360,000 distinct CDR3 sequences, 6% to 7% being singletons. The time point was: patch test 2, 6 weeks after DPC sensitization. Treatment given: therapeutic diphenylcyclopropenone sensitization with weekly scalp DPC. This CDR3 region has 17 residues. V was clipped by 2 bases and J by 5 bases, with 23 bases between them. Per the germline V gene, CDR1 is DFQATT and CDR2 is SNEGSKA (reference sequence). Regarding this clonotype: Its antigen remains unidentified.

Material: whole blood, obtained in connection with sensitization to the hapten diphenylcyclopropenone (DPC). This chain uses TRBV20-1 with TRBJ2-3; D unresolved. The receptor's source is a woman aged 18 to 35 with alopecia areata. Some clones in this sample may be carry-over from other donors' samples. CDR3 DNA: TGCAGTGCTAGATGCCCAGGCCTAAACTTAGCTGTAGATACGCAGTATTTT. Residues: CSARCPGLNLAVDTQYF.